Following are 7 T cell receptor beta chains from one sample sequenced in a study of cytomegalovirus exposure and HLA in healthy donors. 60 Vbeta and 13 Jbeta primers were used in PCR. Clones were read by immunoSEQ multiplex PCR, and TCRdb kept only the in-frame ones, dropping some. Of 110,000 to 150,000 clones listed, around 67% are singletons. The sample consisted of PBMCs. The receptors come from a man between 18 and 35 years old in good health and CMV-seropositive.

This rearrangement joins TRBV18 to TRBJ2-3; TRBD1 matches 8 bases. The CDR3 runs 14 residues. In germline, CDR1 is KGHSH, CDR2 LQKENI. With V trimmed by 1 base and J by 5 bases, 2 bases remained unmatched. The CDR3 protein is CASSPRTGLDTQYF. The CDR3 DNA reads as TGTGCCAGCTCACCACGGACAGGGTTAGATACGCAGTATTTT.

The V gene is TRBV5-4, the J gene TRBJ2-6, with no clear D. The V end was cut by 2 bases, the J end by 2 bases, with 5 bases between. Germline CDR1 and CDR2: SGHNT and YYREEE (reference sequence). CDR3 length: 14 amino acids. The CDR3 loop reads CASSFSAGANVLTF. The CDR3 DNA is TGTGCCAGCAGCTTTAGTGCTGGGGCCAACGTCCTGACTTTC.

CDR3 in DNA: TGTGCCAGCAGTGAGGACCGGACAGGGTCGGGGCAGCCCCAGCATTTT. It is translated as CASSEDRTGSGQPQHF. The chain combines TRBV2 with TRBJ1-5; 8 bases map to TRBD1. The J segment lost 7 bases and the V segment lost 3 bases, leaving 11 bases of the junction unmatched. This CDR3 region has 16 residues. Germline-derived CDR1 and CDR2 are SNHLY and FYNNEI.

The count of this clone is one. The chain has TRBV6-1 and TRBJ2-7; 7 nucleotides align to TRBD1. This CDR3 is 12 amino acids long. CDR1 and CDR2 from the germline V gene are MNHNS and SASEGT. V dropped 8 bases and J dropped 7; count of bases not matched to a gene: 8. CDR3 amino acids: CASRARGWEQYF. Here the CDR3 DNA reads TGTGCCAGCCGGGCCAGGGGGTGGGAGCAGTACTTC.

The CDR3 region has the DNA TGTGCCAGCAGCTTATCCATGGACAGAGCCAAAAACATTCAGTACTTC. Amino acid sequence: CASSLSMDRAKNIQYF. V usage is TRBV7-2 and J usage is TRBJ2-4, with a possible D match to TRBD1 (6 bases). From germline, CDR1 is SGHTA and CDR2 FQGNSA. The length of the CDR3 is 16 residues. V was trimmed by 2 bases and J by 0 bases, leaving 11 bases between them.

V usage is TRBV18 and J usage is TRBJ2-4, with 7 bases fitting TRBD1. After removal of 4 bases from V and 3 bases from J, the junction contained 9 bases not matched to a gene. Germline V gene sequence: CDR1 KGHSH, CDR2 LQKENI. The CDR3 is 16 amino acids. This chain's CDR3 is CASSLSGGSGKNIQYF. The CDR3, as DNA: TGTGCCAGCTCACTTTCAGGGGGTTCTGGCAAAAACATTCAGTACTTC. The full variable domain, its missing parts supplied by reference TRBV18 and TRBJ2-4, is NAGVMQNPRHLVRRRGQEARLRCSPMKGHSHVYWYRQLPEEGLKFMVYLQKENIIDESGMPKERFSAEFPKEGPSILRIQQVVRGDSAAYFCASSLSGGSGKNIQYFGAGTRLSVL.

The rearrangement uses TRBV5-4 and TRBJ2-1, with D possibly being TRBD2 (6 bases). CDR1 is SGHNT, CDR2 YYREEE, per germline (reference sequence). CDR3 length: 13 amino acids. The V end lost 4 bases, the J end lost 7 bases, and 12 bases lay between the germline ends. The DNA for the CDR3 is TGTGCCAGCAGCCAGGATGGGAGGAATGAGCAGTTCTTC. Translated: CASSQDGRNEQFF.